This TCR beta chain was profiled in a study of blood T cell repertoires in COVID-19. Assay: immunoSEQ multiplex PCR; the TCRdb copy retains only in-frame clones and omits some. The sample gives hundreds of thousands of clones, roughly nine tenths of which show up once; around 3% is in the top ten. CDR1 SNHLY and CDR2 FYNNEI come from the germline V gene. The CDR3 length is 10 residues. The V gene lost 11 bases and the J gene lost 7 bases, with 11 bases spanning the gap. The genes are TRBV2 and TRBJ1-1, with TRBD1 as a possible D gene (5 bases). The receptor's source is a woman in her twenties or thirties who had recovered from COVID-19. The specimen was PBMCs or T cells enriched from blood (not recorded which). CDR3 sequence (DNA): TGTGCCTCCCCCACAGGTGAAGCTTTCTTT. It encodes CASPTGEAFF.